This T cell receptor beta chain stems from a study of T cell responses to AZD1222 COVID-19 vaccine. The CDR3 runs 13 residues. CDR1 is SGHVS and CDR2 is FQNEAQ in the germline V gene. V lost 8 bases, J lost 0 bases, and 8 bases lay in between. Concerning this clone: Its antigen is as yet unknown.

TCRdb's table, derived via immunoSEQ multiplex PCR, lists solely in-frame clones and lacks some. Of roughly 120,000 clones detected, around 90% appear once; the ten largest clones hold around 16%. Study observations and caveats: Mapped onto spike, vaccine-associated CD4 TCRs spanned it and were dominant at 160-218 and 743-854.

This specimen was peripheral blood, taken 28 days after the second AZD1222 dose. The chain carries TRBV7-8 and TRBJ1-5; D not certain. The source of this sequence is an adult who received the AZD1222 COVID-19 vaccine. CDR3 in amino acids: CASRPASNQPQHF. CDR3 nucleotides: TGTGCCAGCCGGCCAGCTAGCAATCAGCCCCAGCATTTT.